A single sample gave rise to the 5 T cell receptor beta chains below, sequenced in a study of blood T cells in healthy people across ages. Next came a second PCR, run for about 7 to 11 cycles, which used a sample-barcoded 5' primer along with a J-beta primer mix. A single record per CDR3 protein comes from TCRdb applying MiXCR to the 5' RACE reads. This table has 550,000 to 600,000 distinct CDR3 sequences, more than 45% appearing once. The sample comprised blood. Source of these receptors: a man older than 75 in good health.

Here the CDR3 reads CASSEAGTRGAQYF. Written as DNA, the CDR3 is TGTGCCAGCAGTGAAGCCGGGACCCGGGGGGCCCAGTACTTC. The rearrangement joins TRBV2 to TRBJ2-7; D is possibly TRBD2 (7 bases). CDR1 is SNHLY, CDR2 FYNNEI, per germline. This CDR3 region has 14 residues. Trimming left V 0 bases short and J 10 bases short, with 16 bases between.

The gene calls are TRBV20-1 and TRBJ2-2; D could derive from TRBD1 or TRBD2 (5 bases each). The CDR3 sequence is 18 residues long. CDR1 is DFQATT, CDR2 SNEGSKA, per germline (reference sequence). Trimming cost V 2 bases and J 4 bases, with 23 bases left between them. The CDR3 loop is CSARTLKGTARATGELFF. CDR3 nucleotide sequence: TGCAGTGCTAGAACACTAAAAGGGACGGCAAGGGCCACCGGGGAGCTGTTTTTT.

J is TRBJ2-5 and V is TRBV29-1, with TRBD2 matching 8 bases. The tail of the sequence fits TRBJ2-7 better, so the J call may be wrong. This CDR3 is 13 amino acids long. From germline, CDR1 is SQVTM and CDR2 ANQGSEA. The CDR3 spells CSAVPGLAGEQYF. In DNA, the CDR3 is TGCAGCGCCGTACCAGGACTAGCTGGCGAGCAGTACTTC.

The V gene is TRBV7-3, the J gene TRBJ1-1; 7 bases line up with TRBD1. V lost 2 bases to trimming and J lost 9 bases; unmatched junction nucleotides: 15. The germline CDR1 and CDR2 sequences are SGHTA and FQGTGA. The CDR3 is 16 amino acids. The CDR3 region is CASSLGEGRGGRKAFF. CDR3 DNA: TGTGCCAGCAGCTTAGGTGAAGGCAGGGGGGGTAGGAAAGCTTTCTTT.

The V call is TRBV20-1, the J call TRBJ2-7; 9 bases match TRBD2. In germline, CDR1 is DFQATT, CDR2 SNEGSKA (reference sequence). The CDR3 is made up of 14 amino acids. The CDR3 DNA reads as TGCAGCGTAAACTTAGCGGGAGTAACCTACGAGCAGTACTTC. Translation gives CSVNLAGVTYEQYF.